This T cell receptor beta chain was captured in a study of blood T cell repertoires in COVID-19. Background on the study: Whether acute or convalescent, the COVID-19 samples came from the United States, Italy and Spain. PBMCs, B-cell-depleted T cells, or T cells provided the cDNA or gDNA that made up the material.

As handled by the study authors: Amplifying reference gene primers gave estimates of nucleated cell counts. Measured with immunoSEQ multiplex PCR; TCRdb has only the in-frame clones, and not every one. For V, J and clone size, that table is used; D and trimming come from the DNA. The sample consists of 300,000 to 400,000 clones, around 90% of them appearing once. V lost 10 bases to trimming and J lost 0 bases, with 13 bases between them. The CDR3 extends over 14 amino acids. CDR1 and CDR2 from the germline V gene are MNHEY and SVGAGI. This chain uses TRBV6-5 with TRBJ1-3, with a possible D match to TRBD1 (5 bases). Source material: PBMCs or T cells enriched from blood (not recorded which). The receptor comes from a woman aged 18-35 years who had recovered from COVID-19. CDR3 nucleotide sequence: TGTGCCACCAGGGAGAGCAACTCTGGAAACACCATATATTTT. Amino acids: CATRESNSGNTIYF.